The source of this TCR beta chain is a study of identical twins. Findings and caveats of the study: Cross-sectional statistics underpinned the conclusions; the same donors were not followed. Models predicted less out-of-frame TCR alpha sharing in monozygotic twins than was found.

Germline-derived CDR1 and CDR2 are SGHVS and FQNEAQ. This CDR3 has 15 amino acids. V dropped 7 bases and J dropped 6; count of bases not matched to a gene: 13. This clonotype was observed a handful of times. The antigen remains undetermined. MiXCR was run by TCRdb on the 5' RACE reads, yielding one entry per CDR3 protein. The sample has under 900,000 distinct CDR3 sequences, approximately 13% seen once. The same data also contributed to another study, on yellow fever vaccine responses in identical twins. That report adds: Twins' T cell vaccine responses reportedly looked partly convergent, partly personalized.

The receptor comes from a woman aged 18-29 years in good health. The rearrangement uses TRBV7-8 and TRBJ1-2; 8 bases align to TRBD1. The sample consisted of PBMCs. CDR3 coding DNA: TGTGCCAGCACGCTCCGGCGGGCAGGGGGCGATGGCTACACCTTC. Translating it yields CASTLRRAGGDGYTF.